This T cell receptor beta chain was captured by sequencing in a study of T cells expressing NK-cell markers. Study-wide points: Four donors likewise had their CD3+CD56-NKG2C+ fraction led by these clonotypes.

The CDR3 runs to 17 residues. CDR1 is SGHAT, CDR2 FQDESV, per germline (reference sequence). Reanalyzing the 5' RACE reads, TCRdb keeps one entry per CDR3 protein, without DNA. The table lists 150,000 to 180,000 distinct CDR3 sequences. A word on this clonotype: As yet, its antigen is unknown.

The sample comprised blood T cells: a sorted CD56 or NKG2C T cell subset, CD4+ or CD8+ T cells, or bulk PBMC T cells (not recorded which). The chain has TRBV11-1 and TRBJ2-3. This TCR came from a woman aged 45 to 65 in good health. CDR3 amino acids: CASSFATRGRSTDTQYF.